This TCR beta chain emerged from a study of blood T cell repertoires in COVID-19. Turning to the study itself: Samples of COVID-19 (acute and convalescent) were obtained from the United States, Italy and Spain. The analysed material was cDNA or gDNA that came from T cells, B-cell-depleted T cells, or PBMCs.

This clone occurred a few times. In the study's own analysis: Counts of nucleated cells, estimated from reference gene primer amplification, were obtained. Libraries were prepared by immunoSEQ multiplex PCR; TCRdb keeps only in-frame clonotypes and omits some of them. The V and J calls and clone size are taken from that table; D and trimming were inferred from the DNA. The sample has over 30,000 clones, more than 65% seen once; the top ten hold about 29%. CDR3 size: 15 residues. The germline V and J ends were trimmed by 9 bases and 5 bases, with 19 bases remaining between them. Germline CDR1 KGHDR, CDR2 SFDVKD.

This chain uses TRBV24-1 with TRBJ2-1, with D tentatively TRBD2 (7 bases). This TCR was recovered from an older man with active or convalescent COVID-19. Sequences were obtained from peripheral blood. DNA for the CDR3: TGTGCCACCTCCCAAGGGGGGGCGGAGAACAATGAGCAGTTCTTC. Translated, it gives CATSQGGAENNEQFF.